Listed below are T cell receptor beta chains from one sample, sequenced in a study of blood T cells in healthy people across ages. TCRdb reanalysed the 5' RACE reads using MiXCR and keeps one entry per CDR3 protein. This table holds fewer than 1 million distinct CDR3 sequences, roughly 44% found once. Sample: blood. The receptors were sampled from a man aged 55 to 70 in good health. The CDR3 runs from the conserved cysteine through the conserved F or W. The order of the fields is clone size, D gene, J gene, V gene, CDR3 DNA, CDR3 protein. A D gene is named only where the DNA matches it firmly. Rows give clone size only sometimes, using once, few, many, or a class for an expanded clone.

size: .
D: TRBD2
J: TRBJ2-1
V: TRBV7-3
DNA: TGTGCCAGCAGCTTTAGCGCGGACCTAGCGGCTCAGTTCTTC
CDR3: CASSFSADLAAQFF

size: few
D: .
J: TRBJ2-1
V: TRBV28
DNA: TGTGCCAGCAGTTTACGGTTCGGGCAGTTCTTC
CDR3: CASSLRFGQFF

size: many
D: .
J: TRBJ2-5
V: TRBV7-2
DNA: TGTGCCAGCAGCTTCACCCCGGGGACCCAGTACTTC
CDR3: CASSFTPGTQYF

size: .
D: .
J: TRBJ2-3
V: TRBV5-6
DNA: TGTGCCAGCAGCTCTGGCCGGACACCAAGCACAGATACGCAGTATTTT
CDR3: CASSSGRTPSTDTQYF

size: .
D: TRBD1
J: TRBJ2-5
V: TRBV20-1
DNA: TGCAGTGCTAGACTCAGGGGGCGTGAGCAGTACTTC
CDR3: CSARLRGREQYF

size: .
D: .
J: TRBJ2-3
V: TRBV20-1
DNA: TGCAGGAGGGACGTTACGCAGTATTTT
CDR3: CRRDVTQYF

size: .
D: TRBD2
J: TRBJ2-5
V: TRBV4-3
DNA: TGCGCCAGCAGCCAAGAGGTAGCGGGGAGCCAAGAGACCCAGTACTTC
CDR3: CASSQEVAGSQETQYF

size: .
D: TRBD1
J: TRBJ2-7
V: TRBV19
DNA: TGTGCCAGCTCCCGGAGCCAGGGGGTGGTGGATGAGCAGTACTTC
CDR3: CASSRSQGVVDEQYF

size: .
D: .
J: TRBJ2-5
V: TRBV7-7
DNA: TGTGCCAGCAGCTCGGGCTCCTTGGGGGGGACCCAGTACTTC
CDR3: CASSSGSLGGTQYF

size: .
D: TRBD1
J: TRBJ2-5
V: TRBV7-9
DNA: TGTGCCAGCAGCTTGGACAGGGTGGAAAGAGAGACCCAGTACTTC
CDR3: CASSLDRVERETQYF

size: few
D: TRBD1
J: TRBJ2-7
V: TRBV7-2
DNA: TGTGCCAGCAGACCAGGGGGAGTAAGCTACGAGCAGTACTTC
CDR3: CASRPGGVSYEQYF

size: few
D: .
J: TRBJ2-3
V: TRBV4-3
DNA: TGCGCCAGCAGTCGGGGAGATGTCGGTACAGATACGCAGTATTTT
CDR3: CASSRGDVGTDTQYF

size: few
D: .
J: TRBJ2-5
V: TRBV20-1
DNA: TGCAGTGCCAAGCCCGGCAGAGAGACCCAGTACTTC
CDR3: CSAKPGRETQYF

size: .
D: .
J: TRBJ1-2
V: TRBV7-9
DNA: TGTGCCAGCAGCAGGGAGGGACGTGGTGCTAACTATGGCTACACCTTC
CDR3: CASSREGRGANYGYTF

size: .
D: TRBD2
J: TRBJ2-1
V: TRBV4-3
DNA: TGCGCCAGCAGCCAAGTATTTAGCGGGGGTAGCTCCTACAATGAGCAGTTCTTC
CDR3: CASSQVFSGGSSYNEQFF

size: few
D: TRBD1
J: TRBJ2-5
V: TRBV3-1
DNA: TGTGCCAGCAGGACAGGGAACAATGAGCAGTACTTC
CDR3: CASRTGNNEQYF

size: .
D: .
J: TRBJ2-1
V: TRBV6-1
DNA: TGTGTCAGCAGTCCAGGCAATTTTGCGGGGCTGTACAATGAGCAGTTCTTC
CDR3: CVSSPGNFAGLYNEQFF

size: .
D: .
J: TRBJ1-1
V: TRBV6-5
DNA: TGTGCCAGCAGTGACCCTTGGGACACTGAAGCTTTCTTT
CDR3: CASSDPWDTEAFF

size: few
D: TRBD1
J: TRBJ2-1
V: TRBV7-2
DNA: TGTGCCAGCAGCACCCGGACAGGAGAGCAGTTCTTC
CDR3: CASSTRTGEQFF

size: few
D: .
J: TRBJ1-6
V: TRBV27
DNA: TGTGCCAGCAGTGCCAGGACAGACTATAATTCACCCCTCCACTTT
CDR3: CASSARTDYNSPLHF

size: .
D: .
J: TRBJ1-1
V: TRBV18
DNA: TGTGCCAGCTCACAACTTGGGGAAACTGAAGCTTTCTTT
CDR3: CASSQLGETEAFF

size: .
D: .
J: TRBJ2-2
V: TRBV7-2
DNA: TGTGCCAGCACGCCCTCCAGACAGAACACCGGGGAGCTGTTTTTT
CDR3: CASTPSRQNTGELFF

size: once
D: TRBD1
J: TRBJ1-4
V: TRBV4-2
DNA: TGTGCCAGCAGCCAATTGGACAGGGGGTTTACTAATGAAAAACTGTTTTTT
CDR3: CASSQLDRGFTNEKLFF

size: .
D: TRBD2
J: TRBJ2-3
V: TRBV9
DNA: TGTGCCAGCAGTCGGCGGGGGTCTATGAACACAGATACGCAGTATTTT
CDR3: CASSRRGSMNTDTQYF

size: many
D: TRBD2
J: TRBJ2-3
V: TRBV5-6
DNA: TGTGCCAGCAGCCCGGGACTAGCGGGGGTCACAGATACGCAGTATTTT
CDR3: CASSPGLAGVTDTQYF

size: few
D: .
J: TRBJ2-5
V: TRBV5-1
DNA: TGCGCCAGTAAACAGGACCCGGGGCTGTACAATGAGCAGTACTTC
CDR3: CASKQDPGLYNEQYF

size: few
D: .
J: TRBJ2-1
V: TRBV7-2
DNA: TGTGCCAGCTCCAATTGGGGGCGTACCTACAATGAGCAGTTCTTC
CDR3: CASSNWGRTYNEQFF

size: once
D: .
J: TRBJ1-3
V: TRBV6-5
DNA: TGTGCCAGCAGTTACGGGGCTCCTGGAAACACCATATATTTT
CDR3: CASSYGAPGNTIYF

size: .
D: TRBD1
J: TRBJ1-1
V: TRBV3-1
DNA: TGTGCCAGCAGCCAAGGTACAGGGGCCTCTGAAGCTTTCTTT
CDR3: CASSQGTGASEAFF

size: .
D: TRBD1
J: TRBJ1-1
V: TRBV4-3
DNA: TGCGCCAGCAGCCAGCTGGACAGGTCGGACACTGAAGCTTTCTTT
CDR3: CASSQLDRSDTEAFF